This T cell receptor (beta chain) was found in a study of early T cells in non-severe SARS-CoV-2 infection. This clonotype was recorded many times. Losses at the gene ends were 5 bases for V and 0 bases for J; bases not matched to a gene: 8. The CDR3 has 16 residues. Germline CDR1 is SGHVS and CDR2 is FQNEAQ. In TCRdb, the 5' RACE reads were re-called with MiXCR into one record per CDR3 protein. The table shows about 130,000 distinct CDR3 sequences, with 14% to 15% occurring only once. The chain is built from TRBV7-8 and TRBJ2-7, with 9 bases aligning to TRBD1. This TCR was sampled from an adult who was a healthcare worker with PCR-confirmed SARS-CoV-2 infection or an uninfected control (not recorded which). The sequenced sample was whole blood. CDR3 loop: CASSSYRDRVSYEQYF. The CDR3 nucleotides are TGTGCCAGCAGCAGCTATAGGGACAGGGTCTCCTACGAGCAGTACTTC. The variable domain in full, with the rest retrieved from reference TRBV7-8 and TRBJ2-7, is GAGVSQSPRYKVAKRGQDVALRCDPISGHVSLFWYQQALGQGPEFLTYFQNEAQLDKSGLPSDRFFAERPEGSVSTLKIQRTQQEDSAVYLCASSSYRDRVSYEQYFGPGTRLTVT.